The present T cell receptor beta chain was sequenced within a study of cytomegalovirus exposure and HLA in healthy donors (dated by TCRdb to about 2017). Regarding the research as a whole: An earlier analysis of several hundred of the donors reported approximately 290 Gb of sequence data and roughly 110 million unique TCR beta sequences from about 179 million T cells. An early release that covered fewer than 800 HLA-typed donors contained around 300 gigabases of sequencing data and 85 million to 100 million unique TCR sequences. The genetic ancestry cluster associated with self-reported Caucasian donors included about 84% of the roughly 360 genotyped donors. The study aimed to test whether cataloging public T cell receptors could reveal signatures of past pathogen exposure. The T cell repertoires of 700 or so subjects were profiled by immunosequencing and related to cytomegalovirus serostatus. A separate validation cohort of more than 100 different subjects was used in addition to the 666-subject first cohort. To predict cytomegalovirus infection status, the study brought together high-throughput TCR immunosequencing, statistical association of individual TCRs with disease status, and machine learning. A later analysis re-analyzed previously published TCR beta repertoires from several hundred donors and added high-resolution HLA genotyping to study TCR occurrence patterns. Rather than drawing on any new phenotypic data, the later analysis identified candidate immune exposures from TCR beta sequences and the way those sequences occurred across donors. To decide whether each TCR beta V gene segment behaved as functional or pseudogenic, an earlier analysis of fewer than 750 of the donors relied on high-throughput TCR beta sequencing. Alongside the repertoire data, information on donor age, sex, ethnicity and CMV serostatus was compiled. In a later genetic analysis, genome-wide SNP genotypes for about three fifths of the roughly 670 donors were used, and that subset was treated as a discovery cohort. Every repertoire in the discovery cohort had been generated on one and the same sequencing platform. HLA typing included class I and class II loci at four-digit resolution. Typing coverage varied by locus: 629-630 donors for A, B, C, DRB1 and DQB1; about 520 for DQA1; 606 for DPA1; fewer than 480 for DPB1. Five DR-DQ haplotypes were handled as single units for association and clustering because linkage in the cohort was strong. On average, around 240,000 unique TCR beta nucleotide sequences were sequenced per donor among 398 genotyped donors of the cohort, with roughly 18% of those sequences being non-productive.

Library preparation used the immunoSEQ multiplex PCR assay. For the multiplex PCR, a mixture combining 60 forward primers for TCR Vbeta segments and 13 reverse primers for TCR Jbeta segments was used. The CDR3 region of rearranged TCR beta genes was amplified from genomic DNA with a multiplex PCR assay. The amplified TCR beta libraries were sequenced on the Illumina HiSeq System as 87-base-pair reads. On the authors' methods: In a later analysis, some 80 million unique TCR beta chains were counted across the approximately 670 repertoires, and approximately 9.9 million of these chains were shared by at least two donors. To remove PCR and sequencing errors, raw reads were error-corrected and collapsed into unique sequences using a nearest-neighbor algorithm that merged closely related sequences. CDR3 sequences were aligned to IMGT reference sequences to assign V, D and J gene segments. For a sequence to be retained, at least a six-nucleotide match to both a V gene segment and a J gene segment was required. Rearrangements were called productive when the CDR3 lacked stop codons and stayed in frame with V and J; all others were non-productive. Following IMGT convention, CDR3 was defined as the stretch from the second conserved V-encoded cysteine to the conserved J-encoded phenylalanine. Sequences without an unambiguous match to a single V gene segment were excluded from the earlier analysis of 450 to 650 of the donors. In an earlier analysis of approximately 560 of the donors, a V segment was called functional when productive rearrangements were above 56.7%, and segregating when the standard deviation between donors exceeded 5%. A statistical classification framework was built to diagnose cytomegalovirus status from the catalog of TCR beta chain sequences. In a later analysis, TCR nucleotide sequences were compared against IMGT/GENE-DB human TR gene sequences so that V and J genes could be assigned. In a later analysis, CDR3 sequences and most-parsimonious VDJ recombination scenarios were assigned using the TCRdist pipeline. In a later analysis, every TCR beta chain was defined by the combination of its CDR3 amino acid sequence and its V-gene family, and reads without a unique V-gene family were dropped. As a way to deal with suspected cross-contamination and a sequencing artifact, a later analysis dropped approximately 570 nucleotide sequences that were highly shared and had low generation probability. For each public chain, a later analysis derived a clonal expansion index from normalized ranks of inferred template counts within each repertoire. Generation probabilities in a later analysis came from a VDJ recombination model fitted to out-of-frame rearrangements, and those results were checked against IGoR. In a later analysis, hypergeometric tests were used to score TCR-TCR, TCR-HLA and TCR-CMV co-occurrence, with a repertoire-size bias correction applied to TCR pairs. A later analysis estimated false discovery rates by permuting HLA or CMV assignments 20 times. In a later analysis, co-occurring TCRs were grouped with DBSCAN, and TCRdist sequence similarity was added when clustering was performed within HLA-allele-positive subsets. Repertoires with fewer than 30,000 or more than 120,000 public chains, plus five repertoires with anomalous nucleotide sharing, were excluded from co-occurrence clustering. TCRdb took this table from immuneACCESS and kept in-frame rearrangements with V and J called. Such tables lack part of the clones; where checked against another copy, unresolved V genes explain under half of the gap, and the rest is unexplained. The DNA gave D and trimming, while V, J and clone size come from that table. Within this sample are 150,000 to 200,000 clones, with 80% to 90% of them counted one time only. The ten biggest clones cover approximately 2.3% of the sample.

The cohort comprised approximately 700 healthy bone marrow donors. All cohort members were sampled while nominally healthy, although unrecorded immune exposures were likely present. The donor tested CMV seronegative and was one of the 352 seronegative cohort members. A peripheral blood sample was collected from each donor, and TCR beta sequencing was performed on peripheral blood mononuclear cells. Genomic DNA was extracted from the blood cell samples with the Qiagen DNeasy Blood Extraction Kit. A remark on this clone: The antigen it binds to is not known. No base quality information exists; no much larger clone differs at one position.

What the research found in general, with its limitations: Cytomegalovirus status was reported to be diagnosed by the classifier with high specificity and sensitivity in both the original and validation cohorts. In this cohort, only TCR beta chains were sequenced, and detectable features were limited by the absence of alpha or paired-chain data. The only immune exposure information available for the cohort was CMV serostatus. It was suggested by the authors that the approach could potentially be generalized to other disease states and immunological phenotypes. In vitro tests confirmed that three of the cytomegalovirus-associated TCR beta chains recognize cytomegalovirus antigens. Roughly uniform sequencing depth across donors was assumed in presence/absence analyses, although this assumption may not hold. Because some donors lacked HLA typing at each locus, the association tests relied only on the typed subset. A later analysis reported that several top co-occurrence clusters appeared linked to parvovirus B19, influenza, CMV and Epstein-Barr virus. An earlier analysis of around 600 of the donors showed that most TCR beta V segments appeared in productive rearrangements either about 87% or about 30% of the time, which broadly matched IMGT annotations. Most TCR sequences were seen in very few donors, while some public TCRs were found in many individuals. The study gave a list of about 160 TCR beta chains associated with cytomegalovirus. A later analysis found that HLA-associated TCR beta chains were more clonally expanded and had lower generation probabilities than equally common non-associated chains. A further reported finding was that TCR beta sequences accurately predicted the HLA-A and HLA-B alleles for most subjects in the first cohort. Correlated functional status among segregating V segments might reflect linkage disequilibrium, but an unknown experimental factor could not be ruled out. A later analysis found that TCR association rates varied across HLA loci, with DRB1 alleles showing the most associated TCRs and HLA-C alleles the fewest. At a false discovery rate of 0.05, a later analysis linked about 17,000 TCR beta sequences to specific HLA alleles. Because counts were too low, more than 15 rarely observed V segments, including chromosome 9 orphons, were left out of the earlier analysis of some 640 of the donors. Some IMGT-functional V segments, including TRBV6-2 and TRBV6-3, could not be told apart with the 87-base-pair reads, so those segments were excluded. When HLA alleles, especially DR and DQ, strongly co-occurred, attributing TCR associations to individual alleles was difficult. Most CMV-associated TCR beta chains appeared to be HLA-restricted in a later analysis, and the HLA associations seemed to be driven largely by CMV exposure. A later genetic analysis associated a missense DCLRE1C variant with V-gene and J-gene trimming of TCR beta chains, and an independent cohort replicated the association. The sequencing pipeline was judged likely to have produced a cluster of highly shared sequence variants as a technical artifact. A later genetic analysis reported fewer N-insertions in productive TCRs among donors in an Asian-associated ancestry cluster than the approximately 670-donor mean.

From the cysteine through the phenylalanine, the CDR3 covers 15 amino acids. The kept DNA is CDR3 alone, 45 bases in frame from the first base. V loses 6 bases at its end and J loses 2 bases; junction bases beyond the gene matches: 5. Sequences SGHVS (CDR1) and FQNEAQ (CDR2) are obtained from the germline V gene. The sequence was obtained from a male donor in good health and CMV-seronegative. Source material: PBMCs. This chain joins TRBV7-8 to TRBJ1-5, and 9 junction bases match TRBD1. The CDR3 loop reads CASRLDRGGNQPQHF. The base sequence is TGTGCCAGCAGATTGGACAGGGGCGGCAATCAGCCCCAGCATTTT.